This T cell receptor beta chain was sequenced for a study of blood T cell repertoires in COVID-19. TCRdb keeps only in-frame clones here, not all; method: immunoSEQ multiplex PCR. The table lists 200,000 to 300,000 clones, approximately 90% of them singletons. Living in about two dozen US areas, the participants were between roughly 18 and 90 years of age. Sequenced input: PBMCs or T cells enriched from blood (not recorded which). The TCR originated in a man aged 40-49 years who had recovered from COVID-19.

The CDR3 nucleotides are TGCAGCGTTCAGGGGTTCTCTGAAGCTTTCTTT. As protein: CSVQGFSEAFF. This chain links TRBV29-1 with TRBJ1-1; D perhaps matches TRBD1 (6 bases). V was clipped by 5 bases and J by 6 bases, with 10 bases between them. This CDR3 has 11 amino acids. CDR1 and CDR2 from the germline V gene are SQVTM and ANQGSEA.